This T cell receptor (beta chain) derives from a study of T cells in Graves' hyperthyroidism and ophthalmopathy. Study findings and constraints: Most thyroid clonotypes expanded above 0.001 appeared in blood too.

The ends were cut back, 4 bases at V and 6 bases at J, with 12 bases in the middle. The CDR3 has 13 residues. As regards this clonotype: What it binds is not known.

Amplification targeted TCR beta CDR3 regions from RNA transcripts. The TCR CDR3 was amplified in a first-round RT-PCR using the HTBI primer set. TCRdb reprocessed the multiplex PCR reads with MiXCR, giving one entry per CDR3 protein. The sample contains a few hundred thousand distinct CDR3 sequences, less than 25% of which appear only once. Hyperthyroidism had been newly diagnosed in patients aged 18 to 65, and its duration was under 2 months. Reasons for excluding patients were uncontrolled infection, other autoimmune disease, pregnancy or lactation. The sample comprised blood. The V gene is TRBV12-3 or TRBV12-4, the J gene TRBJ1-2, with D maybe TRBD1 (5 bases). The TCR was taken from a man between 18 and 35 years old with Graves' hyperthyroidism. The chain's CDR3 is CASSSTPGDGYTF. CDR3 DNA sequence: TGTGCCAGCAGTTCCACCCCGGGGGATGGCTACACCTTC.